A selection of T cell receptor beta chains follows, all from one sample in a study of regulatory T cells in long-lasting Graves disease. TCRdb re-derived calls from the multiplex PCR reads in MiXCR, one entry per CDR3 protein. The data contain approximately 250,000 distinct CDR3 sequences, around 20% of them singletons. The specimen was peripheral blood mononuclear cells (PBMCs), collected at new diagnosis, from a patient treated with antithyroid drugs. The receptor source for this set is a female donor with Graves disease. CDR3s include the opening cysteine and the closing phenylalanine or tryptophan. The D gene is left open where the match is weak. Size values are once, few and many counts, or a class for expanded clones, and some rows have none.

clone size	CDR3 length	V gene	J gene	D gene	CDR3 DNA	CDR3 protein
many	15	TRBV9	TRBJ2-1	-	TGTGCCAGCAGCGTAGACGCCACCTCGGGCGATGAGCAGTTCTTC	CASSVDATSGDEQFF
many	15	TRBV28	TRBJ2-1	-	TGTGCCAGCAGTTCTATCCCAAGGGGGGAAAATGAGCAGTTCTTC	CASSSIPRGENEQFF
many	17	TRBV27	TRBJ2-6	-	TGTGCCAGCAGTTCCCCCGGACTTTTCTCTGGGGCCAACGTCCTGACTTTC	CASSSPGLFSGANVLTF
many	16	TRBV27	TRBJ1-4	TRBD1	TGTGCCAGCACCTTAAGGGGGGACAGACTTAATGAAAAACTGTTTTTT	CASTLRGDRLNEKLFF
many	12	TRBV7-2	TRBJ2-3	-	TGTGCCAGCAGCTTGTTTGGGGATACGCAGTATTTT	CASSLFGDTQYF
-	12	TRBV7-2	TRBJ1-1	-	TGTGCCAGCAGCTTAGGAGGTGGTAACGCTTTCTTT	CASSLGGGNAFF
many	13	TRBV18	TRBJ1-1	-	TGTGCCAGCTCCCCCGCGCTGAACACTGAAGCTTTCTTT	CASSPALNTEAFF
many	14	TRBV18	TRBJ1-2	-	TGTGCCAGCTCACCCGCAGGGGAACTCTATGGCTACACCTTC	CASSPAGELYGYTF
few	18	TRBV7-2	TRBJ2-4	-	TGTGCCAGCAGCGCTAGAGGGGACTCGGTGTTAGCCAAAAACATTCAGTACTTC	CASSARGDSVLAKNIQYF
few	15	TRBV6-2/TRBV6-3	TRBJ1-2	-	TGTGCCAGCACCCGGGGCGTAGTTGGTAACTATGGCTACACCTTC	CASTRGVVGNYGYTF
many	15	TRBV20-1	TRBJ1-2	-	TGCAGTGCTGGACGAGTCGATGTCTTGGGCTATGGCTACACCTTC	CSAGRVDVLGYGYTF
many	14	TRBV29-1	TRBJ2-3	-	TGCAGCGTTGACGGCGGGCAGGGCACAGATACGCAGTATTTT	CSVDGGQGTDTQYF
-	14	TRBV11-3	TRBJ1-1	-	TGTGCCAGCGGCTTAGGCATCGGGAGCACTGAAGCTTTCTTT	CASGLGIGSTEAFF
many	18	TRBV18	TRBJ2-6	-	TGTGCCAGCTCACCACGGGTACAGACCTTCTCTGGGGCCAACGTCCTGACTTTC	CASSPRVQTFSGANVLTF
few	14	TRBV19	TRBJ2-1	-	TGTGCCAGTAGTATAGGGGCCTTCTCCAATGAGCAGTTCTTC	CASSIGAFSNEQFF
-	14	TRBV30	TRBJ2-3	-	TGTGCCTGGAGCCGGGGCCGTGGCACAGATACGCAGTATTTT	CAWSRGRGTDTQYF
many	13	TRBV29-1	TRBJ2-1	TRBD2	TGCAGCGTTCGGTGGCTAGCGGACAATGAGCAGTTCTTC	CSVRWLADNEQFF
many	14	TRBV7-9	TRBJ2-5	-	TGTGCCAGCAGCCACGACGGAATCGGGGGGACCCAGTACTTC	CASSHDGIGGTQYF
many	14	TRBV7-2	TRBJ1-2	-	TGTGCCAGCAGCAAACAGGGTCTCGGCTATGGCTACACCTTC	CASSKQGLGYGYTF
many	17	TRBV20-1	TRBJ2-5	-	TGCAGTGCTAGAGATCCTGCGGCTACCCAGCTTCAAGAGACCCAGTACTTC	CSARDPAATQLQETQYF
many	14	TRBV7-2	TRBJ2-5	TRBD2	TGTGCCAGCAGCCCTAGCGGGAGATGGGAGACCCAGTACTTC	CASSPSGRWETQYF
few	15	TRBV19	TRBJ2-5	-	TGTGCCAGTAGTATAGATCCGCGAGGGTGGGAGACCCAGTACTTC	CASSIDPRGWETQYF
many	13	TRBV20-1	TRBJ2-7	-	TGCAGTGCGGCAGCCGGGACCGGGGACGAGCAGTACTTC	CSAAAGTGDEQYF